The 11 T cell receptor beta chains reported below all come from one sample, sequenced in a study of blood T cell repertoires in COVID-19. Libraries were prepared by immunoSEQ multiplex PCR; TCRdb keeps only in-frame clonotypes and omits some of them. The sample has approximately 190,000 clones, less than 90% seen once; the top ten hold around 6.1%. Material: peripheral blood. Receptors were obtained from a woman between 35 and 50 years old with acute or convalescent COVID-19.

In its sample, this clone was seen once. J is TRBJ1-6 and V is TRBV27, with TRBD1 identical over 7 bases. Germline trimming cut 6 bases from V and 7 bases from J; bases unmatched to any gene: 6. CDR1 is MNHEY and CDR2 is SMNVEV in the germline V gene (reference sequence). The CDR3 has 14 amino acids. Here the CDR3 reads CASRKGQINSPLHF. CDR3 nucleotides: TGTGCCAGCAGAAAGGGACAGATAAATTCACCCCTCCACTTT.

This rearrangement joins TRBV20-1 to TRBJ2-7; unclear D gene. Trimming pared 3 bases from V and 2 bases from J, leaving 11 bases between. CDR1 DFQATT and CDR2 SNEGSKA come from the germline V gene (reference sequence). The CDR3 spans 13 residues. The CDR3 here is CSASSVETYEQYF. In DNA form, the CDR3 reads TGCAGTGCTAGTTCTGTGGAGACCTACGAGCAGTACTTC.

CDR3 protein: CASNSGNTDTQYF. CDR3 bases: TGTGCCAGCAATAGCGGAAACACAGATACGCAGTATTTT. The chain uses TRBV18 and TRBJ2-3, with a possible D match to TRBD2 (6 bases). The CDR3 loop spans 13 amino acids. Between the trimmed V and J ends, which lost 8 bases and 2 bases, there was a span of 11 bases. Germline V gene data show CDR1 as KGHSH and CDR2 as LQKENI.

The chain combines TRBV4-2 with TRBJ1-6, with D possibly matching TRBD1 (6 bases). CDR1 and CDR2 from the germline V gene are LGHNA and YNFKEQ. This CDR3 comprises 17 residues. Trimming removed 4 bases at V and 0 bases at J, with 13 bases between. As DNA, the CDR3 is TGTGCCAGCAGCCGCAACAGGGCGAGCTCCTATAATTCACCCCTCCACTTT. Translating gives CASSRNRASSYNSPLHF.

This rearrangement joins TRBV28 to TRBJ2-2; 14 bases fit TRBD2. The junction had 7 bases not matched to a gene; V was cut back by 6 bases and J by 4 bases. This CDR3 is 17 amino acids long. From germline, CDR1 is MDHEN and CDR2 SYDVKM. CDR3 in DNA: TGTGCCAGCAGCTCGGGACTAGCGGGGGACCTCACCGGGGAGCTGTTTTTT. Encoded protein: CASSSGLAGDLTGELFF.

This clone showed up just once. In nucleotides, the CDR3 is TGTGCCAGCAGCCCACTGACAGGGTTGAACACTGAAGCTTTCTTT. Amino acids: CASSPLTGLNTEAFF. The V call is TRBV3-1 (or the pseudogene TRBV3-2), the J call TRBJ1-1; 7 bases agree with TRBD1. CDR1 and CDR2 from the germline V gene are LGHDT and YNNKEL (reference sequence). The CDR3 is 15 amino acids. Losses at the gene ends were 4 bases for V and 0 bases for J; bases not matched to a gene: 5.

The rearrangement joins TRBV10-3 to TRBJ1-6; D is possibly TRBD1 (6 bases). The CDR3 sequence is 13 residues long. Per germline, CDR1 ENHRY and CDR2 SYGVKD. Trimming removed 8 bases from V and 7 bases from J, with 12 bases in between. The CDR3 reads CAIGGAQNSPLHF. The DNA for the CDR3 is TGTGCCATCGGGGGGGCCCAAAATTCACCCCTCCACTTT.

This clone was observed a single time. The chain employs TRBV29-1 and TRBJ2-5; tentative D call: TRBD1 (6 bases). Trimming removed 7 bases from V and 7 bases from J, with 25 bases in between. From germline, CDR1 is SQVTM and CDR2 ANQGSEA. CDR3 length equals 15 residues. DNA for the CDR3: TGCAGCGCCCGACAGACAGGAGCTAGCCCGGGGACCCAGTACTTC. This codes for CSARQTGASPGTQYF.

J is TRBJ1-1 and V is TRBV4-2, with unresolved D. V dropped 4 bases and J dropped 3 bases, with 9 bases sitting between them. CDR3 length: 13 amino acids. The germline V gene encodes CDR1 LGHNA and CDR2 YNFKEQ. The CDR3 nucleotides read TGTGCCAGCAGCCGCGGGCCGGACACTGAAGCTTTCTTT. Translation gives CASSRGPDTEAFF.

The chain carries TRBV10-3 and TRBJ2-1, with 7 bases that match TRBD2. Germline lookup yields CDR1 ENHRY and CDR2 SYGVKD. The V segment lost 2 bases and the J segment 13 bases; nucleotides outside the gene matches: 8. There are 13 residues in the CDR3. CDR3 sequence reads: CAISEGTSEAQFF. CDR3 DNA sequence: TGTGCCATCAGTGAGGGAACTAGCGAGGCACAGTTCTTC.

The gene calls are TRBV4-2 and TRBJ2-3; the match to TRBD2 covers 9 bases. The CDR3 has 14 amino acids. The V gene end was trimmed by 4 bases and the J gene end by 5 bases; junction bases not matched to a gene: 4. Germline CDR1 reads LGHNA; CDR2 reads YNFKEQ. The CDR3 nucleotides are TGTGCCAGCAGCCGGACTAGCGAAAGAGATACGCAGTATTTT. It yields the protein CASSRTSERDTQYF.